This T cell receptor (beta chain) was documented in a study of blood T cell repertoires in COVID-19. Study at large: T cells, B-cell-depleted T cells, or PBMCs supplied cDNA or gDNA.

CDR1 and CDR2 from the germline V gene are LGHDT and YNNKEL (reference sequence). Trimming took off 2 bases at V and 3 bases at J, with 10 bases between the two ends. The length of the CDR3 is 15 residues. Researchers sorted participants into cohorts using their self-reported clinical history. Study processing details: Estimates of nucleated cell counts were drawn from the amplification of reference gene primers. Method: immunoSEQ multiplex PCR; TCRdb's copy keeps in-frame clones and lacks some. The V and J calls and clone size were taken over from that table, and D and trimming were inferred from the DNA. Of fewer than 250,000 clones in the sample, roughly 84% were seen once.

The chain has TRBV3-1 (or the pseudogene TRBV3-2) and TRBJ2-2; maybe TRBD2 (6 bases). This TCR was sampled from a woman between 25 and 40 years old who had been exposed to COVID-19. Sample: PBMCs or T cells enriched from blood (not recorded which). The CDR3 region has the DNA TGTGCCAGCAGCCAACGGGAGAGGGACACCGGGGAGCTGTTTTTT. This sequence encodes CASSQRERDTGELFF.